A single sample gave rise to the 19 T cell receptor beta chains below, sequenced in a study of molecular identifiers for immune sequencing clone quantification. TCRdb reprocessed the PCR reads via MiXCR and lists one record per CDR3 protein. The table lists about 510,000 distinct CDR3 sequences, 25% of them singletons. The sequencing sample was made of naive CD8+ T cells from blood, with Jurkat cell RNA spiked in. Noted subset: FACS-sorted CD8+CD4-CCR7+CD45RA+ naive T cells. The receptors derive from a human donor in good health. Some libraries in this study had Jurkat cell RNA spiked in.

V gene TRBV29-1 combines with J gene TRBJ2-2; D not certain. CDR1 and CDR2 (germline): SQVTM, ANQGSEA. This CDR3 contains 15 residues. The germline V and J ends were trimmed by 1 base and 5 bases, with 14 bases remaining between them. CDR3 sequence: CSVEGAGRFTGELFF. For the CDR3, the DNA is TGCAGCGTTGAAGGTGCAGGTAGATTTACCGGGGAGCTGTTTTTT.

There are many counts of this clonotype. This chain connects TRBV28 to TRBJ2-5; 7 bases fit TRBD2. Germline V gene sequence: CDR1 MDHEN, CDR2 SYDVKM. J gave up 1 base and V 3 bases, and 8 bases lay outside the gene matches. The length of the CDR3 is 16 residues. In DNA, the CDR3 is TGTGCCAGCAGTTTCATTAAGCGGGAACTCCAAGAGACCCAGTACTTC. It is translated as CASSFIKRELQETQYF.

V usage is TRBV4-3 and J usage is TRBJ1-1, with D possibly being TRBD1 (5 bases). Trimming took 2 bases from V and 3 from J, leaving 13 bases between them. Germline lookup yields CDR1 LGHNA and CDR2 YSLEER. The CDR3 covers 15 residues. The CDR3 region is CASSQTRVLDTEAFF. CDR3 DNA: TGCGCCAGCAGCCAAACCAGGGTCTTGGACACTGAAGCTTTCTTT.

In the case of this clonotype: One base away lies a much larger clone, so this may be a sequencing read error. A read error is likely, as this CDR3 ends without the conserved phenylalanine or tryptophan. The CDR3 spells CASSSIDTDTQYI. CDR3 in DNA: TGTGCCAGCAGTTCAATAGACACAGATACGCAGTATATT. This chain links TRBV12-3 or TRBV12-4 with TRBJ2-3; D gene unclear. Trimming took off 4 bases at V and 2 bases at J, with 7 bases between the two ends. This CDR3 contains 13 residues.

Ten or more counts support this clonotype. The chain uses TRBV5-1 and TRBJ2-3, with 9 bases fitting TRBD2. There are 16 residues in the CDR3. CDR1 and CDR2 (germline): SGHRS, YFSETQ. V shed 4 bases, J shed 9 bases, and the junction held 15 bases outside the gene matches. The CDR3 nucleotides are TGCGCCAGCAGCGGGGCCCTAGCGGGGACACAGAGGACGCAGTATTTT. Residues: CASSGALAGTQRTQYF.

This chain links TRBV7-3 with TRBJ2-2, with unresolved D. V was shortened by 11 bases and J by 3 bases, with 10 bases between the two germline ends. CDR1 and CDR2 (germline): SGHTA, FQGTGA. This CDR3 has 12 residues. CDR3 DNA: TGTGCCCGCTTAGCCGACACCGGGGAGCTGTTTTTT. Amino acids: CARLADTGELFF. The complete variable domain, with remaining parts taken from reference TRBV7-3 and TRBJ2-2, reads GAGVSQTPSNKVTEKGKYVELRCDPISGHTALYWYRQSLGQGPEFLIYFQGTGAADDSGLPNDRFFAVRPEGSVSTLKIQRTERGDSAVYLCARLADTGELFFGEGSRLTVL.

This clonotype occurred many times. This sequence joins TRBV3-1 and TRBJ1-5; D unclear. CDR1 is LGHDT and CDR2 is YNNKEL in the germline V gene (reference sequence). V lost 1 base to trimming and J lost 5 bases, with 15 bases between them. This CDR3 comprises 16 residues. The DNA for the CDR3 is TGTGCCAGCAGCCAAGGCATGATGGAGGGTCATCAGCCCCAGCATTTT. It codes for CASSQGMMEGHQPQHF.

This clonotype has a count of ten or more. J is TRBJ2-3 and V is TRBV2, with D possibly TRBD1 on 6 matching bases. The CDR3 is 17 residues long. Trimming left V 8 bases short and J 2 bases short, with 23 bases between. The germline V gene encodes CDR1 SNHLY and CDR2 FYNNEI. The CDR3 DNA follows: TGTGCCAGCGTCTCTAAAACCCGGGACACCAACACAGATACGCAGTATTTT. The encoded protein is CASVSKTRDTNTDTQYF.

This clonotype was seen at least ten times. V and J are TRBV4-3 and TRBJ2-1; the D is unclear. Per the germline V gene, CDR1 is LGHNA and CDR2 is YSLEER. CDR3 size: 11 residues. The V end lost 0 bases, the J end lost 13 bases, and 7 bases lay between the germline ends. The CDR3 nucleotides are TGCGCCAGCAGCCAAGAGGGATTCCAGTTCTTC. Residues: CASSQEGFQFF.

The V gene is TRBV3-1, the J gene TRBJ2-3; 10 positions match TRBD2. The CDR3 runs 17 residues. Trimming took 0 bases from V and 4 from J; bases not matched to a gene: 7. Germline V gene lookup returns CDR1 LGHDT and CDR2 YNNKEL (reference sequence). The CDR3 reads CASSQDRGTSVADTQYF. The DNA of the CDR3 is TGTGCCAGCAGCCAAGATAGGGGGACTAGCGTTGCAGATACGCAGTATTTT.

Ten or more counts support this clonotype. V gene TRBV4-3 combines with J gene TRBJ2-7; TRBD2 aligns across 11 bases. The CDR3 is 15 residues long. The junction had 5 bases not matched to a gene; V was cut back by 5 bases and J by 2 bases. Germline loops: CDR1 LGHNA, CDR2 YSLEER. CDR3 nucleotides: TGCGCCAGCAGCGCACATAGCGGGAGGGCCTACGAGCAGTACTTC. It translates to CASSAHSGRAYEQYF.

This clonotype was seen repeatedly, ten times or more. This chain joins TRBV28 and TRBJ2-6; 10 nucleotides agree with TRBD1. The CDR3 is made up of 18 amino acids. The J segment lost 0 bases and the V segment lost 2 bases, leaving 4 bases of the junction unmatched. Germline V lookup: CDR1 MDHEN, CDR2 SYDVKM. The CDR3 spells CASSLRDRGLSGANVLTF. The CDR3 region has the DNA TGTGCCAGCAGTTTAAGGGACAGGGGCCTCTCTGGGGCCAACGTCCTGACTTTC.

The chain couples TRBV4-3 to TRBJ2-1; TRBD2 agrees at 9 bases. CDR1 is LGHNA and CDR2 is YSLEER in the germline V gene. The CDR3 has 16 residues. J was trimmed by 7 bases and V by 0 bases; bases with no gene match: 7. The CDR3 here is CASSQDLSGRLNEQFF. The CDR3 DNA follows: TGCGCCAGCAGCCAAGATTTGAGCGGGAGGTTAAATGAGCAGTTCTTC.

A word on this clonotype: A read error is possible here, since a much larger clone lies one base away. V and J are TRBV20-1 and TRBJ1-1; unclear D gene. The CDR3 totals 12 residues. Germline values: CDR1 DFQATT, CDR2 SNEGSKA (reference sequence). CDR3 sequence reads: CGARSGSTEAFF. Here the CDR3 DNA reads TGCGGTGCTAGATCGGGTAGCACTGAAGCTTTCTTT.

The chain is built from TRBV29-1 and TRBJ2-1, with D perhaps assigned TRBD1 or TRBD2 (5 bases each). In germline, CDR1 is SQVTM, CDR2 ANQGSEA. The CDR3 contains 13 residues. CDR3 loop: CEAQDSSYNEQFF. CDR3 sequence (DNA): TGCGAAGCACAGGACTCCTCCTACAATGAGCAGTTCTTC.

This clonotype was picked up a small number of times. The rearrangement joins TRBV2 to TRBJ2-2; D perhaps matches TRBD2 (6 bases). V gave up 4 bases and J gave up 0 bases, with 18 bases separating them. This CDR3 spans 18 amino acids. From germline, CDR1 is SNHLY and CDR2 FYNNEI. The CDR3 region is CASSGDRLDLANTGELFF. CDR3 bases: TGTGCCAGCAGTGGCGACCGACTAGACCTCGCGAACACCGGGGAGCTGTTTTTT.

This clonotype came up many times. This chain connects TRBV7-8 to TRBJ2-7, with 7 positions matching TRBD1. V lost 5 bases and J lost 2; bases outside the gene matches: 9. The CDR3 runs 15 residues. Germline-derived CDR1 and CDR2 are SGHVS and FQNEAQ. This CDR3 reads CASSTPTGQAYEQYF. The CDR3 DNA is TGTGCCAGCAGCACACCGACTGGACAGGCCTACGAGCAGTACTTC. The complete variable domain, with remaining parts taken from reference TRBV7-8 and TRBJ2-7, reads GAGVSQSPRYKVAKRGQDVALRCDPISGHVSLFWYQQALGQGPEFLTYFQNEAQLDKSGLPSDRFFAERPEGSVSTLKIQRTQQEDSAVYLCASSTPTGQAYEQYFGPGTRLTVT.

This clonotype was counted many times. CDR3 protein: CASSFQGNSPLHF. CDR3 nucleotides: TGTGCCAGCAGTTTCCAGGGGAATTCACCCCTCCACTTT. V and J are TRBV13 and TRBJ1-6, with D perhaps matching TRBD1 (6 bases). The length of the CDR3 is 13 residues. Trimming left V 6 bases short and J 7 bases short, with 10 bases between. Per the germline V gene, CDR1 is PRHDT and CDR2 is FYEKMQ (reference sequence).

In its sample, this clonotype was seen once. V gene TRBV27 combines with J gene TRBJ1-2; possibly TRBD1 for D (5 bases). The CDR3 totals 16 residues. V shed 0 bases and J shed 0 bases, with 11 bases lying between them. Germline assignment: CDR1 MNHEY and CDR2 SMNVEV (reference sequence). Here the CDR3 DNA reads TGTGCCAGCAGTTTATCGGGACTGGCGGCTAACTATGGCTACACCTTC. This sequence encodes CASSLSGLAANYGYTF.